This T cell receptor beta chain derives from a study of shared clonotypes between healthy human individuals. Across the whole study: Each donor's CD4 naive and CD4 memory cells filled three plates apiece, CD8 naive two, and CD8 memory one.

CDR3 size: 13 residues. Germline V gives CDR1 MDHEN, CDR2 SYDVKM. V gave up 3 bases and J gave up 4 bases, with 7 bases separating them. Authors' processing steps: For the immunoSEQ data, sequences were junction-only without quality scores, so filtering differed. The table came from immunoSEQ multiplex PCR; TCRdb's copy has only in-frame clones and leaves some out. That table supplies the V and J calls and clone size; D and trimming were determined from the DNA. The data hold about 1.1 million clones, with roughly 80% observed a single time. Turning to this clone: The antigen remains unidentified.

Findings and caveats of the study: Shared clonotypes across all four donors exceeded non-shared ones in generation probability. Around 5% of naive CD4 clonotypes were shared across a handful of donors.

Specimen: memory CD4+ T cells from PBMCs. Subset described: CD45RA-negative fraction. This clonotype was sampled from a man younger than 30 in good health. Some clones in this sample may be carry-over from other donors' samples. The chain links TRBV28 to TRBJ1-5; no clear D gene. The CDR3: CASSFPLNQPQHF. In DNA, the CDR3 is TGTGCCAGCAGTTTCCCACTTAATCAGCCCCAGCATTTT.